This T cell receptor beta chain stems from a study of OX40 agonist ivuxolimab in advanced cancers. For the study in its entirety: The costimulatory receptor OX40 (CD134) was targeted by ivuxolimab, a fully human IgG2 agonistic monoclonal antibody. Partial responses occurred in three dose-escalation patients: two with cutaneous melanoma and one with hepatocellular carcinoma. The point of sequencing TCRbeta in the periphery was to test whether ivuxolimab changed TCR sequence diversity and drove clonal T-cell expansion. Intravenous ivuxolimab was administered to patients every 2 weeks at six dose levels: 0.01, 0.1, 0.3, 1.5, 3 and 10 mg/kg. In the dose-escalation cohort, 70% to 90% of patients were male, and the mean age was approximately 60 years with a range of about 20 to 80. The monotherapy dose-escalation portion (N = 52 patients) of the phase I ivuxolimab trial is reported in the paper. Patients were allowed to have had prior anti-PD-1, anti-PD-L1 or anti-CTLA-4 therapy, and 40% of the dose-escalation patients had previously received checkpoint inhibitors. Of the roughly 51 patients in dose escalation, some 20 had hepatocellular carcinoma, approximately 15 had melanoma, 9 had renal cell carcinoma and 9 had head and neck cancer.

Paper-wide results and their limitations: At doses from 0.1 to 3.0 mg/kg, clonal expansion was seen in both CD4+ and CD8+ blood T cells between baseline and week 6. The antigen specificity of the peripheral T cells that underwent clonal expansion was not determined. After ivuxolimab, more expanded clones were found on average in CD8+ T cells than in CD4+ T cells. Low levels of normalized T-cell clonal expansion were also seen in some patients who did not respond. Partial responders in the 0.1-3.0 mg/kg groups had among the lowest normalized peripheral clonal expansion, especially among CD8+ T cells.

Ends trimmed: V by 5 bases, J by 3 bases; bases unmatched to a gene: 1. Taken from the germline V gene (reference sequence), the CDR1 and CDR2 loops are MNHNY and SVGAGI. The CDR3 goes from the cysteine to the phenylalanine over 13 residues. Left in the record is the CDR3 DNA by itself, 39 bases read in frame from the first base. The trial excluded patients who had a history of autoimmune disease or were on systemic immunosuppression. Peripheral blood for TCR sequencing was collected from all dose cohorts at baseline, on cycle 4 day 1, and on cycle 7 day 1. The samples were taken from a phase I, first-in-human, multicenter, open-label dose-escalation trial of ivuxolimab. The trial enrolled adults with locally advanced or metastatic head and neck squamous cell, hepatocellular, melanoma or renal cell carcinoma. Before TCR sequencing, CD4+ T cells and CD8+ T cells from peripheral blood were sorted into separate populations.

To sequence the TCRbeta CDR3 region, genomic DNA was isolated from the sorted cells. The immunoSEQ Assay was used for sequencing of TCRbeta CDR3 regions. TCRdb holds this immuneACCESS table with in-frame rearrangements only. Some clones are missing; in checked studies, unresolved V genes explain under half, and the rest has no known cause. Within this sample are about 49,000 clones, with about 86% of them counted one time only. The ten top clones hold approximately 6.1% of the sample. A single count supports this clone. Its antigen is still unknown. No per-base quality is available; no much larger clone lies one base away.

The clonotype comes from an adult with an advanced solid tumor such as melanoma, head and neck, liver or kidney cancer. The chain is encoded by TRBV6-6 joined to TRBJ1-5; TRBD1 lines up with 7 middle nucleotides. This material consisted of CD4+ or CD8+ T cells sorted from blood, taken in a trial of the OX40 agonist ivuxolimab. The nucleotide sequence is TGTGCCAGCAGTGGGACAGCCAATCAGCCCCAGCATTTT. It encodes CASSGTANQPQHF.